The 26 T cell receptor beta chains below all came from one sample that was sequenced in a study of early T cells in non-severe SARS-CoV-2 infection. TCRdb analysed the 5' RACE reads with MiXCR anew, one entry per CDR3 protein. The sample carries roughly 57,000 distinct CDR3 sequences, roughly 12% recorded once. The sequencing here drew on whole blood, taken at baseline. The source of these receptors is an adult who was a healthcare worker with PCR-confirmed SARS-CoV-2 infection or an uninfected control (not recorded which).

This clonotype was recorded at least ten times. The CDR3: CASSLAEMVHSPLHF. In DNA, the CDR3 is TGTGCCAGCAGCTTAGCAGAGATGGTTCATTCACCCCTCCACTTT. The V and J genes are TRBV7-8 and TRBJ1-6; the D is unclear. The length of the CDR3 is 15 residues. V lost 0 bases, J lost 8 bases, and 11 bases lay in between. Germline CDR1 is SGHVS and CDR2 is FQNEAQ.

The chain recombines TRBV7-6 with TRBJ2-5, with D perhaps matching TRBD1 (5 bases). The V end lost 0 bases, the J end lost 5 bases, and 10 bases lay between the germline ends. This CDR3 has 14 amino acids. Germline CDR1 reads SGHVS; CDR2 reads FNYEAQ. The CDR3 bases are TGTGCCAGCAGCTTAGCGACAGCCCTTGAGACCCAGTACTTC. As protein: CASSLATALETQYF.

V is TRBV12-3 or TRBV12-4 and J is TRBJ2-7; D ambiguous. This CDR3 contains 12 residues. Trimming stripped 0 bases from V and 7 bases from J, with 7 bases between. The CDR3 coding sequence is TGTGCCAGCAGTTTAGCGTTTTTAGAGCAGTACTTC. Its translation is CASSLAFLEQYF.

The rearrangement links TRBV7-3 to TRBJ2-1; TRBD1 or TRBD2 may be the D gene (5 bases each). The CDR3 spans 16 residues. Trimming took off 5 bases at V and 5 bases at J, with 19 bases between the two ends. Germline lookup yields CDR1 SGHTA and CDR2 FQGTGA. CDR3 DNA sequence: TGTGCCAGCAGCCCGTACGCCGGGACCGGTAACAATGAGCAGTTCTTC. Translation: CASSPYAGTGNNEQFF.

The V and J genes are TRBV2 and TRBJ2-3; D gene ambiguous. The CDR3 is 14 residues long. From germline, CDR1 is SNHLY and CDR2 FYNNEI. The V and J ends lost 1 base and 2 bases respectively, with 7 bases between them. The CDR3 DNA sequence: TGTGCCAGCAGTGAAGGTCAGGTCACAGATACGCAGTATTTT. Residues: CASSEGQVTDTQYF.

There are a few counts of this clonotype. The chain links TRBV7-2 to TRBJ2-7, with D perhaps TRBD2 (6 bases). Trimming removed 2 bases at V and 3 bases at J, with 14 bases between. The CDR3 totals 15 residues. Looked up from germline, CDR1 is SGHTA and CDR2 is FQGNSA. CDR3 region: CASSLLGGDVYEQYF. The CDR3 DNA reads as TGTGCCAGCAGCTTACTGGGAGGAGATGTCTACGAGCAGTACTTC.

This clonotype was observed many times. The V call is TRBV6-2 or TRBV6-3, the J call TRBJ2-7; 7 bases match TRBD2. Germline CDR1 MNHEY, CDR2 SVGEGT. The CDR3 covers 13 residues. Trimming took 6 bases from V and 7 from J; bases not matched to a gene: 9. In DNA, the CDR3 is TGTGCCAGCAGCCCCCGGGAGGAAAGGGAGCAGTACTTC. Its protein product is CASSPREEREQYF.

The chain employs TRBV25-1 and TRBJ2-1, with a weak D call TRBD1 (6 bases). There are 16 residues in the CDR3. Germline V CDR1 and CDR2: MGHDK, SYGVNS. Trimming pared 4 bases from V and 7 bases from J, leaving 20 bases between. DNA of the CDR3: TGTGCCAGCAGTGCCCTTTGGCAGGGGAGAGAAAATGAGCAGTTCTTC. Translated: CASSALWQGRENEQFF.

This clonotype turned up a few times. The chain combines TRBV24-1 with TRBJ2-3, with a weak D call TRBD1 (6 bases). The V gene lost 6 bases and the J gene lost 2 bases, with 14 bases spanning the gap. CDR3 length equals 15 residues. The V gene's germline CDR1 is KGHDR and CDR2 SFDVKD. CDR3 residues: CATSSRDTFTDTQYF. The CDR3 DNA follows: TGTGCCACCAGTTCCCGGGACACCTTCACAGATACGCAGTATTTT.

The V gene is TRBV7-9, the J gene TRBJ1-5; D gene unclear. CDR1 SEHNR and CDR2 FQNEAQ come from the germline V gene (reference sequence). CDR3 length equals 14 residues. V was trimmed by 1 base and J by 3 bases, leaving 7 bases between them. The CDR3 here is CASSLGPLNQPQHF. For the CDR3, the DNA is TGTGCCAGCAGCTTAGGACCGCTCAATCAGCCCCAGCATTTT.

The V call is TRBV12-3 or TRBV12-4, the J call TRBJ1-5, with TRBD1 matching over 8 bases. The CDR3 runs 17 residues. V was pared by 3 bases and J by 2 bases, with 9 bases of the junction left unmatched. CDR3 sequence reads: CASSLWPQGGRNQPQHF. The CDR3 DNA follows: TGTGCCAGCAGTTTGTGGCCACAGGGGGGACGCAATCAGCCCCAGCATTTT.

V usage is TRBV19 and J usage is TRBJ2-7; 11 bases fit TRBD2. Unmatched junction bases numbered 4, after V lost 4 bases and J lost 2 bases. This CDR3 has 15 amino acids. Germline values: CDR1 LNHDA, CDR2 SQIVND (reference sequence). The DNA of the CDR3 is TGTGCCAGTAGTAGCTCGGGACTAGCGGCCTACGAGCAGTACTTC. Protein: CASSSSGLAAYEQYF.

This clonotype was picked up a small number of times. In DNA form, the CDR3 reads TGTGCCAGCAGTGAAAGGACAGGGAGAGGAGAGACCCAGTACTTC. Its protein product is CASSERTGRGETQYF. The chain employs TRBV2 and TRBJ2-5, with TRBD1 matching over 8 bases. Per germline, CDR1 SNHLY and CDR2 FYNNEI. Trimming removed 2 bases from V and 4 bases from J; junction bases left unmatched: 6. CDR3 length: 15 residues.

This clonotype turned up a few times. CDR3 sequence: CASITSRLAFF. CDR3 nucleotides: TGTGCCAGCATCACCTCCAGGTTAGCTTTCTTT. The chain uses TRBV28 and TRBJ1-1, with unresolved D. CDR1 MDHEN and CDR2 SYDVKM come from the germline V gene. Trimming removed 7 bases from V and 10 bases from J, with 13 bases in between. This CDR3 has 11 amino acids. The full variable domain, in which reference TRBV28 and TRBJ1-1 provide the parts outside the CDR3, is DVKVTQSSRYLVKRTGEKVFLECVQDMDHENMFWYRQDPGLGLRLIYFSYDVKMKEKGDIPEGYSVSREKKERFSLILESASTNQTSMYLCASITSRLAFFGQGTRLTVV.

Ten or more counts support this clonotype. CDR3 sequence: CASSSRENTEAFF. As DNA, the CDR3 is TGTGCCAGCAGCTCCAGGGAAAACACTGAAGCTTTCTTT. The chain recombines TRBV7-3 with TRBJ1-1; possible D gene TRBD1, 5 bases. The CDR3 runs 13 residues. Trimming removed 4 bases from V and 2 bases from J, with 8 bases in between. Germline V lookup: CDR1 SGHTA, CDR2 FQGTGA. Looking up the rest from reference TRBV7-3 and TRBJ1-1 gives the full variable domain: GAGVSQTPSNKVTEKGKYVELRCDPISGHTALYWYRQSLGQGPEFLIYFQGTGAADDSGLPNDRFFAVRPEGSVSTLKIQRTERGDSAVYLCASSSRENTEAFFGQGTRLTVV.

This clonotype has just a few counts. The chain employs TRBV15 and TRBJ1-1; tentative D call: TRBD1 (6 bases). V shed 2 bases and J shed 1 base, with 11 bases lying between them. CDR1 and CDR2 from the germline V gene are LNHNV and YYDKDF (reference sequence). There are 15 residues in the CDR3. The chain's CDR3 is CATSRNRASNTEAFF. The CDR3 DNA sequence: TGTGCCACCAGCAGAAACAGGGCCTCGAACACTGAAGCTTTCTTT.

In this sample, this clonotype turned up a few times. This chain links TRBV3-1 with TRBJ2-7; D is perhaps TRBD2 (5 bases). From germline, CDR1 is LGHDT and CDR2 YNNKEL (reference sequence). The V gene lost 1 base and the J gene lost 6 bases, with 10 bases spanning the gap. The CDR3 is made up of 13 amino acids. CDR3 nucleotide sequence: TGTGCCAGCAGCCAAGGTGCGGGTACCGAGCAGTACTTC. Translated: CASSQGAGTEQYF.

Ten or more counts support this clonotype. The CDR3 sequence is CASRPSGHPGGYF. CDR3 coding DNA: TGTGCCAGCAGACCTTCGGGGCATCCCGGAGGGTACTTC. The chain combines TRBV25-1 with TRBJ2-7; D may be TRBD1 or TRBD2 (5 bases each). Germline V gives CDR1 MGHDK, CDR2 SYGVNS. V was trimmed by 6 bases and J by 12 bases, leaving 21 bases between them. CDR3 size: 13 residues.

This clonotype was counted ten times or more. The genes are TRBV5-1 and TRBJ2-3, with D possibly matching TRBD2 (6 bases). This CDR3 spans 16 amino acids. In germline, CDR1 is SGHRS, CDR2 YFSETQ. V gave up 7 bases and J gave up 4 bases, with 22 bases separating them. The CDR3 DNA is TGCGCCAGCGGTGTTTCAAGGGGAGGAGGGGCAGATACGCAGTATTTT. Protein: CASGVSRGGGADTQYF.

This clonotype was observed many times. The chain joins TRBV11-2 to TRBJ2-6; D gene unclear. The germline V gene has CDR1 SGHAT and CDR2 FQNNGV. CDR3 length: 16 residues. Trimming shortened V by 7 bases and J by 0 bases, and 13 bases separated the two germline ends. The CDR3 sequence is CASNVAVSSGANVLTF. The CDR3 DNA reads as TGTGCCAGCAATGTTGCGGTTAGCTCTGGGGCCAACGTCCTGACTTTC.

This clonotype was seen once. The chain is built from TRBV2 and TRBJ2-3; 7 nucleotides line up with TRBD1. Germline CDR1 SNHLY, CDR2 FYNNEI. V shed 6 bases, J shed 2 bases, and the junction held 5 bases outside the gene matches. This CDR3 spans 14 amino acids. In DNA form, the CDR3 reads TGTGCCAGCAGGTCGGACAGGTACACAGATACGCAGTATTTT. It codes for CASRSDRYTDTQYF.

The J gene is TRBJ2-2, the V gene TRBV2, with 7 bases aligning to TRBD2. The CDR3 is 16 amino acids. Germline V gene lookup returns CDR1 SNHLY and CDR2 FYNNEI. The V segment lost 3 bases and the J segment 0 bases; nucleotides outside the gene matches: 4. The CDR3 DNA reads as TGTGCCAGCAGTGAGGTAGCGGGCTCGAACACCGGGGAGCTGTTTTTT. It encodes CASSEVAGSNTGELFF. The entire variable domain, with the rest obtained from reference TRBV2 and TRBJ2-2, is as follows: EPEVTQTPSHQVTQMGQEVILRCVPISNHLYFYWYRQILGQKVEFLVSFYNNEISEKSEIFDDQFSVERPDGSNFTLKIRSTKLEDSAMYFCASSEVAGSNTGELFFGEGSRLTVL.

This clonotype has ten or more counts. The chain combines TRBV28 with TRBJ1-1; a weak D match, TRBD1 (6 bases). Germline V gene lookup returns CDR1 MDHEN and CDR2 SYDVKM. Trimming left V 3 bases short and J 6 bases short, with 14 bases between. The CDR3 is 14 residues long. The CDR3 nucleotides are TGTGCCAGCAGTTTGCAGGGGCTCAACCCTGAAGCTTTCTTT. Amino acid sequence: CASSLQGLNPEAFF.

In this sample, this clonotype turned up a few times. The J gene is TRBJ2-1, the V gene TRBV20-1, with D uncertain. The V end lost 0 bases, the J end lost 3 bases, and 12 bases lay between the germline ends. Germline V lookup: CDR1 DFQATT, CDR2 SNEGSKA (reference sequence). The CDR3 totals 15 residues. The DNA for the CDR3 is TGCAGTGCTAGAGATCTCGGGTACCACTACAATGAGCAGTTCTTC. Its protein product is CSARDLGYHYNEQFF.

By share of the sample, this clonotype is medium-sized. The J gene is TRBJ2-7, the V gene TRBV28, with D possibly TRBD1 on 5 matching bases. Trimming cost V 5 bases and J 4 bases, with 12 bases left between them. The CDR3 has 13 amino acids. Germline V lookup: CDR1 MDHEN, CDR2 SYDVKM. CDR3 protein: CASSPGHKYEQYF. The CDR3, as DNA: TGTGCCAGCAGTCCCGGACACAAATACGAGCAGTACTTC.

This clonotype was detected a few times. The chain uses TRBV5-1 and TRBJ2-2; D gene uncertain. Germline V gene sequence: CDR1 SGHRS, CDR2 YFSETQ. The CDR3 runs 14 residues. V was trimmed by 1 base and J by 0 bases, leaving 4 bases between them. For the CDR3, the DNA is TGCGCCAGCAGCTTGACCCCGAACACCGGGGAGCTGTTTTTT. Translating it yields CASSLTPNTGELFF. The complete variable domain, with remaining parts taken from reference TRBV5-1 and TRBJ2-2, reads KAGVTQTPRYLIKTRGQQVTLSCSPISGHRSVSWYQQTPGQGLQFLFEYFSETQRNKGNFPGRFSGRQFSNSRSEMNVSTLELGDSALYLCASSLTPNTGELFFGEGSRLTVL.